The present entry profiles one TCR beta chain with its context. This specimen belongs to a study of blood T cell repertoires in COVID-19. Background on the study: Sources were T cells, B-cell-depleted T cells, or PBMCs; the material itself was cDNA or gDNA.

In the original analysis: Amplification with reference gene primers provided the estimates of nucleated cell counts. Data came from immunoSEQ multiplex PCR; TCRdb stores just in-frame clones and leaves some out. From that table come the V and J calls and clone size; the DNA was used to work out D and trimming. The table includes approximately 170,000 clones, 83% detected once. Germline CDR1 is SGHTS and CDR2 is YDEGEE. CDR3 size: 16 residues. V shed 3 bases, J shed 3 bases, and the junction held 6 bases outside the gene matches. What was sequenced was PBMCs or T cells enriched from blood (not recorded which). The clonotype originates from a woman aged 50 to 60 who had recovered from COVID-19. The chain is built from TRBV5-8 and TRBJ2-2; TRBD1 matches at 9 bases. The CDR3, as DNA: TGTGCCAGCAGCTGGGGACAGGGCAAATACACCGGGGAGCTGTTTTTT. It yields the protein CASSWGQGKYTGELFF.